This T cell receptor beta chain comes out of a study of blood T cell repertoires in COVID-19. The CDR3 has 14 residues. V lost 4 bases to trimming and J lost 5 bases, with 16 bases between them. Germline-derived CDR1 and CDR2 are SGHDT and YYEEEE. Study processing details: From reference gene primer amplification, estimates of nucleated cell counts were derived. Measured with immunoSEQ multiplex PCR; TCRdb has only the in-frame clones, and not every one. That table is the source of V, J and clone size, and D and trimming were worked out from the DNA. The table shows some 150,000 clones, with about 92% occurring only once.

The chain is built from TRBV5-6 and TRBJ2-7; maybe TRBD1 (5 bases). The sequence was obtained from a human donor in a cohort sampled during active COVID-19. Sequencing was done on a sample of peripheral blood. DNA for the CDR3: TGTGCCAGCAGCCGGACCGCAGGGTACGACGAGCAGTACTTC. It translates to CASSRTAGYDEQYF. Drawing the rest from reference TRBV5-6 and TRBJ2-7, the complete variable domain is DAGVTQSPTHLIKTRGQQVTLRCSPKSGHDTVSWYQQALGQGPQFIFQYYEEEERQRGNFPDRFSGHQFPNYSSELNVNALLLGDSALYLCASSRTAGYDEQYFGPGTRLTVT.